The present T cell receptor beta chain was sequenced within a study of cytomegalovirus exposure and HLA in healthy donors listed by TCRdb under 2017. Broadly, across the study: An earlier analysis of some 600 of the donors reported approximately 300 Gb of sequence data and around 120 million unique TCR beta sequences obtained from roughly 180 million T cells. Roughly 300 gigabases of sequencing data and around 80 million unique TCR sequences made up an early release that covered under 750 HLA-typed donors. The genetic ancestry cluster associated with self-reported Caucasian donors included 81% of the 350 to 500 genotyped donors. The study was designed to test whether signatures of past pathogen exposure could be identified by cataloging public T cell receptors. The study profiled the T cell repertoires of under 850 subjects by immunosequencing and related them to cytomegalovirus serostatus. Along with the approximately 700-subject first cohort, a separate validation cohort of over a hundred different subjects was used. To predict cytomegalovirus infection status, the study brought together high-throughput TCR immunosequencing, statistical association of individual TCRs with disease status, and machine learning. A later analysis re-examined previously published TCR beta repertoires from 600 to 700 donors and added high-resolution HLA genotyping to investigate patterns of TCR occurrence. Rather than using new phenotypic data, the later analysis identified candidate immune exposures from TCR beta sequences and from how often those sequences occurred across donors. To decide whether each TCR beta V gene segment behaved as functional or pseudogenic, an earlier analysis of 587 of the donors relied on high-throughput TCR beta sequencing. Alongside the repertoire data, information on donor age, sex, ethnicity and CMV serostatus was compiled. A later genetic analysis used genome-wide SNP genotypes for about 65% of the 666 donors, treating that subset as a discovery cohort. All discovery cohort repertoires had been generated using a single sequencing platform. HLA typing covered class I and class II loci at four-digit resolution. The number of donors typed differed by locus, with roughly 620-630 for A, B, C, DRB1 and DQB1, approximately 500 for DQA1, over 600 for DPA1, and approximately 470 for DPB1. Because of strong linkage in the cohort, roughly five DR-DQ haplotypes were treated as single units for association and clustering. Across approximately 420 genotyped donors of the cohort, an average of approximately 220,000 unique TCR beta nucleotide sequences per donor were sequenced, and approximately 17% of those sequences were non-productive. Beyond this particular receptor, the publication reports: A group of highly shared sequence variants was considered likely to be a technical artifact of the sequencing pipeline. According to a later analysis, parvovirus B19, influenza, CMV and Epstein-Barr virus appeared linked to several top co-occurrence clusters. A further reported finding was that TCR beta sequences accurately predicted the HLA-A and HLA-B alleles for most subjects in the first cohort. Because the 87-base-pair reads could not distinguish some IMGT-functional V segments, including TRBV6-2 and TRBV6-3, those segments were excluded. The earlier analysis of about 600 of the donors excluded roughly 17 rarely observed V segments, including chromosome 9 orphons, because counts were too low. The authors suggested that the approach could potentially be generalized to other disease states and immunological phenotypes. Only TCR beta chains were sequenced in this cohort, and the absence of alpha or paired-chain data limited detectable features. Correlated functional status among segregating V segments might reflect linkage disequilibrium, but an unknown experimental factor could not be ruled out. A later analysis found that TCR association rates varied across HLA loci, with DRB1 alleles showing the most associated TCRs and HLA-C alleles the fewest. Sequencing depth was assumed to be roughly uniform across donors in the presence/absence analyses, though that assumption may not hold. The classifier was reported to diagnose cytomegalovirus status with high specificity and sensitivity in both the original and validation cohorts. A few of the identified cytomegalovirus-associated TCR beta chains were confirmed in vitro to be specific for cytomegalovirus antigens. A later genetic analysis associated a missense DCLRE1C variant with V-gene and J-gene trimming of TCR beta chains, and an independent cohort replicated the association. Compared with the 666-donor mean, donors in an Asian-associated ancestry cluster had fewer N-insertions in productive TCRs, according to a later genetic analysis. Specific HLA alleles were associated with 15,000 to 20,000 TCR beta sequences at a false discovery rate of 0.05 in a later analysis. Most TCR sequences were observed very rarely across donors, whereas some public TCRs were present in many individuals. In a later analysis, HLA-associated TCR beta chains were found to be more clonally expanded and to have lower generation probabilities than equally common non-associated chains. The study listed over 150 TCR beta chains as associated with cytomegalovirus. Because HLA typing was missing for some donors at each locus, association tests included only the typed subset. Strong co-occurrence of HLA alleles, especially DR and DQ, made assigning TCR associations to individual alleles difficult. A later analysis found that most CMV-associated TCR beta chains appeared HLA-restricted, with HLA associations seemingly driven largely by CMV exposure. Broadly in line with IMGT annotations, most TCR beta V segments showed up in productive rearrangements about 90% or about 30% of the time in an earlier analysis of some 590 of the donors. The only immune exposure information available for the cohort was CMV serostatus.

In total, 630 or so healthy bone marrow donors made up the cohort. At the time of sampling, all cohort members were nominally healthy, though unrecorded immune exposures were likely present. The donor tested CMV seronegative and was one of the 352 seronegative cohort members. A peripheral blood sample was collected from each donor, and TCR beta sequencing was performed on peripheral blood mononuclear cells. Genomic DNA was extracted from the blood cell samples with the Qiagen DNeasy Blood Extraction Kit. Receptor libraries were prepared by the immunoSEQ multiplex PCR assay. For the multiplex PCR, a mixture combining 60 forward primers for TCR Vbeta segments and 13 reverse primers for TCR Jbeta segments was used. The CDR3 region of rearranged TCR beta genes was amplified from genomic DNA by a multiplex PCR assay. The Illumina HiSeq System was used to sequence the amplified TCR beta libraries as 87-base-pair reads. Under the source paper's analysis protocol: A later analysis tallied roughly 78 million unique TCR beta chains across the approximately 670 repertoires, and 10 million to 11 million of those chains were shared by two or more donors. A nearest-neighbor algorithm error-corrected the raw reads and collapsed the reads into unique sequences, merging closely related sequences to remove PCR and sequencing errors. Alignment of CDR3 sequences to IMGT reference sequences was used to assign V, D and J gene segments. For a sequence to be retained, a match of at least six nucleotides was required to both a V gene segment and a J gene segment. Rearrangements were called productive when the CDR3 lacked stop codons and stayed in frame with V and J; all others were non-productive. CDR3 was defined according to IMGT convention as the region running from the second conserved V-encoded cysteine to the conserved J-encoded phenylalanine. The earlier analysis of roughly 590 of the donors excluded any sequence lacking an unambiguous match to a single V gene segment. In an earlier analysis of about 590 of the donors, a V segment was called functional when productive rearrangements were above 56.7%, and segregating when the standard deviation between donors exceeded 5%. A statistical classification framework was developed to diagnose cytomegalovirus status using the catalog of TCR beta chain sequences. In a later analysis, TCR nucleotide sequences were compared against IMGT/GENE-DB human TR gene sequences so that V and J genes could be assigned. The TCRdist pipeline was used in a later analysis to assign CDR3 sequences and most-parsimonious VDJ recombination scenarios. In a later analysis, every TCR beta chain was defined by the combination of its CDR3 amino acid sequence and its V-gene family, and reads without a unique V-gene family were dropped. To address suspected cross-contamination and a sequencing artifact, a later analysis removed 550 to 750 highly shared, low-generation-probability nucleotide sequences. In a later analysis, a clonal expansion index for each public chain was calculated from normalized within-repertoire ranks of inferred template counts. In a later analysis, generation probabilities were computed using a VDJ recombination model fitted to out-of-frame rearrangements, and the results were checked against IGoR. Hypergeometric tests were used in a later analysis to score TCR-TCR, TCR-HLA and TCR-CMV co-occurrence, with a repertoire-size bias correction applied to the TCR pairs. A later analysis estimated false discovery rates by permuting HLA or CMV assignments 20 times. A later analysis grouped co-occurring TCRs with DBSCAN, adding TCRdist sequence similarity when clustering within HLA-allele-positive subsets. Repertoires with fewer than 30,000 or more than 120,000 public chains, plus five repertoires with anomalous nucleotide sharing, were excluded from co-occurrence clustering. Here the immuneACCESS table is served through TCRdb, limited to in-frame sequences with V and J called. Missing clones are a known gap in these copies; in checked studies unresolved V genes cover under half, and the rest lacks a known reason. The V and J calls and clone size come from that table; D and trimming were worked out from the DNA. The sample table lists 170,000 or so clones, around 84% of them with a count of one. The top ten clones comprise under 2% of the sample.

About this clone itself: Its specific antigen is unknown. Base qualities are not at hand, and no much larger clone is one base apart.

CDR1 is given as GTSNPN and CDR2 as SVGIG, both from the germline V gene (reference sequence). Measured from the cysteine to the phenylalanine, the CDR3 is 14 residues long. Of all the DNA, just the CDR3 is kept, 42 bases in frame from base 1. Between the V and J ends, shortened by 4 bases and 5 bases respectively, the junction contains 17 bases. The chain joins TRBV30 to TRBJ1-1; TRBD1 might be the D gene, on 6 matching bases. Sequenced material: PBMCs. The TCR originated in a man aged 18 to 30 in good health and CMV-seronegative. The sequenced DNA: TGTGCCTGGATCGTACGTGGGGGCGGAACTGAAGCTTTCTTT. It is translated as CAWIVRGGGTEAFF.